Below, 32 T cell receptor beta chains from the same sample are listed, as sequenced in a study of OX40 agonist ivuxolimab in advanced cancers. The table came from immunoSEQ multiplex PCR; TCRdb's copy has only in-frame clones and leaves some out. The repertoire holds about 63,000 clones, with around 88% as singletons. The source material was CD4+ or CD8+ T cells sorted from blood, sampled in a trial of the OX40 agonist ivuxolimab. Receptors were obtained from an adult with an advanced solid tumor such as melanoma, head and neck, liver or kidney cancer.

The chain couples TRBV7-4 to TRBJ2-5, with unresolved D. Germline V CDR1 and CDR2: SGHVT, SQSDAQ. Trimming cost V 5 bases and J 4 bases, with 17 bases left between them. The CDR3 runs 15 residues. In DNA, the CDR3 is TGTGCCAGCAGCACCCTACCCCCCTTGTTAGAGACCCAGTACTTC. It encodes CASSTLPPLLETQYF.

V gene TRBV6-1 combines with J gene TRBJ2-1; no definite D call. The CDR3 loop spans 13 amino acids. The ends were cut back, 1 base at V and 4 bases at J, with 5 bases in the middle. Looked up from germline, CDR1 is MNHNS and CDR2 is SASEGT. The CDR3: CASSEGPYNEQFF. The CDR3 DNA follows: TGTGCCAGCAGTGAAGGCCCTTACAATGAGCAGTTCTTC.

The chain is built from TRBV30 and TRBJ2-5, with D uncertain. Deletions cut 4 bases from V and 3 bases from J, with 6 bases between. The CDR3 is 11 amino acids. CDR1 and CDR2 from the germline V gene are GTSNPN and SVGIG (reference sequence). CDR3 DNA sequence: TGTGCCTGGACCCTTAAAGAGACCCAGTACTTC. Translated: CAWTLKETQYF.

This chain uses TRBV5-1 with TRBJ2-7, with D possibly being TRBD2 (7 bases). Trimming cost V 4 bases and J 2 bases, with 13 bases left between them. The CDR3 extends over 14 amino acids. The germline CDR1 and CDR2 sequences are SGHRS and YFSETQ. CDR3 DNA: TGCGCCAGCAGCGACGGGGGGCTGACCTACGAGCAGTACTTC. Translated: CASSDGGLTYEQYF.

The chain links TRBV5-1 to TRBJ2-5, with a weak D call TRBD2 (6 bases). Trimming cost V 4 bases and J 2 bases, with 18 bases left between them. This CDR3 is built from 16 residues. Germline V lookup: CDR1 SGHRS, CDR2 YFSETQ. The CDR3 nucleotides are TGCGCCAGCAGCCCCGAAGGAGGGAACGAACAAGAGACCCAGTACTTC. Protein: CASSPEGGNEQETQYF.

This clone appeared once. V usage is TRBV19 and J usage is TRBJ1-5; D remains unclear. Germline CDR1 and CDR2: LNHDA and SQIVND (reference sequence). The length of the CDR3 is 15 residues. Between the trimmed V and J ends, which lost 1 base and 3 bases, there was a span of 10 bases. This CDR3 is CASSIAEGTNQPQHF. In DNA, the CDR3 is TGTGCCAGTAGTATAGCTGAAGGAACCAATCAGCCCCAGCATTTT.

J is TRBJ1-1 and V is TRBV15; tentative D call: TRBD1 (5 bases). The CDR3 has 14 residues. From germline, CDR1 is LNHNV and CDR2 YYDKDF (reference sequence). V dropped 3 bases and J dropped 4 bases, with 12 bases sitting between them. DNA of the CDR3: TGTGCCACCAGCAGCGAGCGGGGGTTCACTGAAGCTTTCTTT. The encoded protein is CATSSERGFTEAFF.

The chain combines TRBV11-3 with TRBJ2-1, with D possibly being TRBD2 (5 bases). The germline CDR1 and CDR2 sequences are SGHNT and YENEEA. This CDR3 spans 15 amino acids. Trimming removed 0 bases from V and 4 bases from J, with 10 bases in between. CDR3 loop: CASSLDVGAYNEQFF. The CDR3 DNA sequence: TGTGCCAGCAGCTTAGATGTGGGAGCGTACAATGAGCAGTTCTTC.

The chain has TRBV2 and TRBJ2-3; D perhaps matches TRBD1 (5 bases). CDR1 is SNHLY and CDR2 is FYNNEI in the germline V gene. The CDR3 has 14 residues. Trimming took 7 bases from V and 4 from J, leaving 15 bases between them. The CDR3 reads CASKGSGMADTQYF. CDR3 sequence (DNA): TGTGCCAGCAAAGGGTCAGGGATGGCAGATACGCAGTATTTT.

The rearrangement joins TRBV7-8 to TRBJ1-2; 7 bases align to TRBD1. The CDR3 has 16 residues. V lost 0 bases, J lost 3 bases, and 7 bases stayed unmatched. Germline CDR1 SGHVS, CDR2 FQNEAQ. The CDR3 region has the DNA TGTGCCAGCAGCTTAGCACGGGACAGACTAGACTATGGCTACACCTTC. Amino acid sequence: CASSLARDRLDYGYTF.

The V call is TRBV6-1, the J call TRBJ2-1; D remains unclear. V lost 3 bases and J 14 bases, leaving 11 bases between the germline ends. The CDR3 spans 11 residues. CDR1 is MNHNS, CDR2 SASEGT, per germline. The CDR3 region is CASSDVWGEFF. In DNA, the CDR3 is TGTGCCAGCAGTGATGTGTGGGGTGAGTTCTTC.

V usage is TRBV27 and J usage is TRBJ1-5, with TRBD1 matching over 8 bases. Germline V gene data show CDR1 as MNHEY and CDR2 as SMNVEV (reference sequence). CDR3 length: 14 amino acids. Unmatched junction bases numbered 5, after V lost 7 bases and J lost 3 bases. The CDR3 sequence is CASISGGLNQPQHF. The CDR3 DNA sequence: TGTGCCAGCATCTCAGGGGGCCTCAATCAGCCCCAGCATTTT.

The chain has TRBV27 and TRBJ2-7, with D perhaps given as TRBD1 or TRBD2 (5 bases each). Germline lookup yields CDR1 MNHEY and CDR2 SMNVEV (reference sequence). This CDR3 is 15 amino acids long. The germline V and J ends were trimmed by 4 bases and 1 base, with 14 bases remaining between them. The CDR3: CASSSLGRPSYEQYF. CDR3 nucleotide sequence: TGTGCCAGCAGTTCCCTGGGACGCCCTTCCTACGAGCAGTACTTC.

This clone showed up just once. The rearrangement links TRBV5-1 to TRBJ2-7, with D perhaps matching TRBD2 (6 bases). The CDR3 has 15 amino acids. Germline CDR1 is SGHRS and CDR2 is YFSETQ. The V gene lost 7 bases and the J gene lost 0 bases, with 17 bases spanning the gap. Here the CDR3 DNA reads TGCGCCAGCCAACCTCTAGCGCGTAGCTCCTACGAGCAGTACTTC. Protein product: CASQPLARSSYEQYF. Variable domain in full (rest from reference TRBV5-1 and TRBJ2-7): KAGVTQTPRYLIKTRGQQVTLSCSPISGHRSVSWYQQTPGQGLQFLFEYFSETQRNKGNFPGRFSGRQFSNSRSEMNVSTLELGDSALYLCASQPLARSSYEQYFGPGTRLTVT.

This chain links TRBV11-3 with TRBJ2-3; 10 bases are a match to TRBD2. This CDR3 comprises 16 residues. V dropped 2 bases and J dropped 3; count of bases not matched to a gene: 5. Per the germline V gene, CDR1 is SGHNT and CDR2 is YENEEA. The CDR3 region is CASSLFSSGRTDTQYF. The CDR3 bases are TGTGCCAGCAGCTTATTCTCTAGCGGGAGAACAGATACGCAGTATTTT. Complete variable domain (other parts from reference TRBV11-3 and TRBJ2-3): EAGVVQSPRYKIIEKKQPVAFWCNPISGHNTLYWYLQNLGQGPELLIRYENEEAVDDSQLPKDRFSAERLKGVDSTLKIQPAELGDSAVYLCASSLFSSGRTDTQYFGPGTRLTVL.

The sample holds a few counts of this clone. The chain joins TRBV29-1 to TRBJ1-2, with D possibly matching TRBD1 (6 bases). This CDR3 is 12 amino acids long. Germline V gives CDR1 SQVTM, CDR2 ANQGSEA. V shed 7 bases and J shed 8 bases, with 17 bases lying between them. Written as DNA, the CDR3 is TGCAGCGCACCCTCCGGACAGAGCGGCTACACCTTC. It yields the protein CSAPSGQSGYTF. Combining the CDR3 with reference TRBV29-1 and TRBJ1-2 gives the whole variable domain SAVISQKPSRDICQRGTSLTIQCQVDSQVTMMFWYRQQPGQSLTLIATANQGSEATYESGFVIDKFPISRPNLTFSTLTVSNMSPEDSSIYLCSAPSGQSGYTFGSGTRLTVV.

The genes are TRBV6-6 and TRBJ2-1, with D tentatively TRBD1 (5 bases). The V and J ends lost 0 bases and 6 bases respectively, with 9 bases between them. Per germline, CDR1 MNHNY and CDR2 SVGAGI (reference sequence). The CDR3 extends over 14 amino acids. CDR3 residues: CASSYSTGPNEQFF. CDR3 in DNA: TGTGCCAGCAGTTACTCCACAGGCCCCAATGAGCAGTTCTTC.

This clone appeared a single time. V gene TRBV19 combines with J gene TRBJ1-1, with D uncertain. The CDR3 is 13 residues long. With 7 bases removed from V and 1 base from J, the gap between germline ends came to 10 bases. The germline V gene encodes CDR1 LNHDA and CDR2 SQIVND (reference sequence). The CDR3 bases are TGTGCCAGTACCACAAACGGGAACACTGAAGCTTTCTTT. Encoded protein: CASTTNGNTEAFF.

This clone was picked up one time. CDR3 loop: CASSLLGPTGGNNYGYTF. The CDR3 bases are TGTGCCAGCAGTTTATTGGGGCCAACCGGCGGTAATAACTATGGCTACACCTTC. The chain couples TRBV27 to TRBJ1-2; maybe TRBD1 (5 bases). Trimming took off 1 base at V and 1 base at J, with 19 bases between the two ends. CDR1 is MNHEY, CDR2 SMNVEV, per germline (reference sequence). This CDR3 comprises 18 residues.

The chain is built from TRBV11-3 and TRBJ2-3; D unclear. The CDR3 runs to 16 residues. Germline CDR1 reads SGHNT; CDR2 reads YENEEA. V was pared by 4 bases and J by 2 bases, with 16 bases between. CDR3 sequence: CASSSAFSRTTDTQYF. The CDR3 region has the DNA TGTGCCAGCAGCTCCGCCTTCTCGCGAACCACAGATACGCAGTATTTT.

The chain employs TRBV6-1 and TRBJ1-5; D not resolved. Trimming took off 0 bases at V and 5 bases at J, with 14 bases between the two ends. This CDR3 is 16 amino acids long. Germline loops: CDR1 MNHNS, CDR2 SASEGT. CDR3 bases: TGTGCCAGCAGTGAAGCGGGCCCCCTAATCCATCAGCCCCAGCATTTT. This codes for CASSEAGPLIHQPQHF.

The V call is TRBV7-9, the J call TRBJ1-2; 7 bases line up with TRBD1. The CDR3 extends over 14 amino acids. Germline V gene sequence: CDR1 SEHNR, CDR2 FQNEAQ (reference sequence). V trimming: 1 base; J trimming: 6 bases; junction bases outside the gene matches: 5. CDR3 sequence reads: CASSLGQGTNGYTF. CDR3 in DNA: TGTGCCAGCAGCTTAGGACAGGGTACCAATGGCTACACCTTC.

The genes are TRBV7-6 and TRBJ2-7; TRBD2 matches at 7 bases. J lost 4 bases, V lost 1 base, and 4 bases had no gene match. Germline-derived CDR1 and CDR2 are SGHVS and FNYEAQ. This CDR3 spans 14 amino acids. The chain's CDR3 is CASSLVISGYEQYF. CDR3 bases: TGTGCCAGCAGCTTAGTTATTAGCGGGTACGAGCAGTACTTC.

The chain combines TRBV6-5 with TRBJ2-7; no clear D. Germline CDR1 and CDR2: MNHEY and SVGAGI. Trimming stripped 6 bases from V and 2 bases from J, with 8 bases between. This CDR3 contains 12 residues. The CDR3 sequence: CASSQTPYEQYF. Here the CDR3 DNA reads TGTGCCAGCAGCCAAACTCCCTACGAGCAGTACTTC.

The chain has TRBV4-2 and TRBJ2-5, with D perhaps TRBD2 (5 bases). The V and J ends lost 0 bases and 2 bases respectively, with 10 bases between them. Germline CDR1 LGHNA, CDR2 YNFKEQ. This CDR3 comprises 15 residues. The CDR3 DNA is TGTGCCAGCAGCCAAGATTGGACTTCTCAAGAGACCCAGTACTTC. It yields the protein CASSQDWTSQETQYF.

The rearrangement uses TRBV7-9 and TRBJ2-7, with D perhaps matching TRBD1 or TRBD2 (6 bases each). The V end was cut by 3 bases, the J end by 7 bases, with 19 bases between. The germline CDR1 and CDR2 sequences are SEHNR and FQNEAQ (reference sequence). This CDR3 region has 15 residues. Here the CDR3 DNA reads TGTGCCAGCAGCTTGCCACAGGGCCTAGGGGGGGAGCAGTACTTC. Its translation: CASSLPQGLGGEQYF.

The chain couples TRBV11-3 to TRBJ2-1; 14 bases agree with TRBD2. Germline V gene sequence: CDR1 SGHNT, CDR2 YENEEA. The CDR3 length is 15 residues. Losses at the gene ends were 4 bases for V and 8 bases for J; bases not matched to a gene: 4. CDR3 residues: CASSSGLAGEYEQFF. Written as DNA, the CDR3 is TGTGCCAGCAGCTCGGGACTAGCGGGAGAGTATGAGCAGTTCTTC.

The chain couples TRBV7-2 to TRBJ1-3, with D possibly TRBD1 on 5 matching bases. Trimming took off 4 bases at V and 7 bases at J, with 11 bases between the two ends. CDR1 and CDR2 (germline): SGHTA, FQGNSA. There are 13 residues in the CDR3. The CDR3 is CASSYRLGNTIYF. DNA for the CDR3: TGTGCCAGCAGCTACAGGTTGGGTAACACCATATATTTT.

This chain connects TRBV28 to TRBJ2-7, with D possibly matching TRBD1 (6 bases). CDR3 length: 14 residues. Trimming left V 5 bases short and J 3 bases short, with 14 bases between. Germline V gene lookup returns CDR1 MDHEN and CDR2 SYDVKM. In nucleotides, the CDR3 is TGTGCCAGCAGTCCTAAGGGACACCTCTACGAGCAGTACTTC. Protein sequence: CASSPKGHLYEQYF.

The V gene is TRBV4-1, the J gene TRBJ2-7, with a possible D match to TRBD2 (5 bases). Trimming cost V 1 base and J 4 bases, with 8 bases left between them. Looked up from germline, CDR1 is MGHRA and CDR2 is YSYEKL. The CDR3 is 13 amino acids. CDR3: CASSQGLAYEQYF. CDR3 nucleotides: TGCGCCAGCAGCCAAGGGCTAGCTTACGAGCAGTACTTC.

The J gene is TRBJ2-1, the V gene TRBV15, with 10 bases aligning to TRBD2. The J segment lost 0 bases and the V segment lost 0 bases, leaving 5 bases of the junction unmatched. The CDR3 has 18 residues. Germline V gene sequence: CDR1 LNHNV, CDR2 YYDKDF (reference sequence). CDR3 sequence (DNA): TGTGCCACCAGCAGAGAACTAGCGGGACCTCACTCCTACAATGAGCAGTTCTTC. It yields the protein CATSRELAGPHSYNEQFF.

The chain joins TRBV7-6 to TRBJ2-1, with 10 bases lining up with TRBD2. The CDR3 extends over 16 amino acids. Germline values: CDR1 SGHVS, CDR2 FNYEAQ. With 4 bases clipped from V and 7 bases from J, the junction kept 10 bases outside the gene matches. CDR3 in DNA: TGTGCCAGCAGCTCAACCCGGACTAGCGGTTCAAATGAGCAGTTCTTC. This sequence encodes CASSSTRTSGSNEQFF.